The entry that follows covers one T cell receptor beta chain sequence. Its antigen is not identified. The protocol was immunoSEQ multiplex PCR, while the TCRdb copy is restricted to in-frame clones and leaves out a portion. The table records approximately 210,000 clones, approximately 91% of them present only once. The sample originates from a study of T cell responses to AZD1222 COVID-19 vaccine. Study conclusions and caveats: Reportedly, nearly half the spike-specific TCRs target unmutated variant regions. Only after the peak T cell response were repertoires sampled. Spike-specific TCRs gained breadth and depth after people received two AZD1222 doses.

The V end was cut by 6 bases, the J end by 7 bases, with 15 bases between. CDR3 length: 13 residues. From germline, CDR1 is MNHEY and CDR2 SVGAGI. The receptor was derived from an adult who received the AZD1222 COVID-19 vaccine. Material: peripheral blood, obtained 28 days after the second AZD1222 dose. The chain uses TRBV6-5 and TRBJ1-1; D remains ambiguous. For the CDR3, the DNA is TGTGCCAGCAGAGGGCTCCTCTGGGGTGAAGCTTTCTTT. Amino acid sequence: CASRGLLWGEAFF.